This T cell receptor (beta chain) was captured by sequencing in a study of blood T cell repertoires in COVID-19. Study-level information: There were acute and convalescent COVID-19 samples, and they came from the United States, Italy and Spain. PBMCs, B-cell-depleted T cells, or T cells were the source of the cDNA or gDNA that made up the material.

V was pared by 3 bases and J by 8 bases, with 16 bases between. CDR1 and CDR2 (germline): GTSNPN, SVGIG (reference sequence). The CDR3 contains 14 residues. Per the original methods: Counts of nucleated cells, estimated from reference gene primer amplification, were obtained. The assay was immunoSEQ multiplex PCR, and TCRdb's table has in-frame clones only and misses some. V and J calls and clone size are copied from that table; D and trimming were computed from the DNA. Here the sample spans 150,000 to 200,000 clones, approximately 95% being singletons. Sequencing was done on a sample of peripheral blood. This receptor was obtained from a woman between 45 and 65 years old with acute or convalescent COVID-19. This chain joins TRBV30 and TRBJ1-4; D perhaps matches TRBD1 (5 bases). The CDR3 sequence is CAWRGLDRGEKLFF. Written as DNA, the CDR3 is TGTGCCTGGAGGGGCCTCGACCGGGGGGAAAAACTGTTTTTT.